This T cell receptor (beta chain) was captured by sequencing in a study of T-cell memory formation after mild COVID-19. General study results and limits: For contracting clones, CD4+ ones sat mainly in CM and EM, CD8+ in EMRA. Day 37-peaking second-wave clones had unconfirmed SARS-CoV-2 specificity. A subset of responding clones appeared in pre-infection memory, suggesting cross-reactive memory joined.

As regards this clonotype: What it recognizes is unknown.

5'RACE primed from the constant segment yielded TCR alpha and TCR beta cDNA libraries bearing sample barcodes and UMIs. In TCRdb, the 5' RACE reads were re-called with MiXCR into one record per CDR3 protein. Of a few hundred thousand distinct CDR3 sequences listed, just under 20% are singletons. CDR3 length: 11 residues. Trimming removed 5 bases at V and 4 bases at J, with 8 bases between. Germline V gene sequence: CDR1 SQVTM, CDR2 ANQGSEA. The chain uses TRBV29-1 and TRBJ1-2; no firm D call. The sequenced sample consisted of PBMCs or a T cell subset sorted from them (not recorded which). The receptor comes from a man aged 18 to 35 who had mild COVID-19 (a few samples of this study predate the infection). Cell type and time point are not known. CDR3 nucleotides: TGCAGCGTTTCGGACGGCTATGGCTACACCTTC. This encodes CSVSDGYGYTF.